The entry below gives a single T cell receptor (beta chain) sequence along with its context. These data originate in a study of T cell changes during pregnancy in multiple sclerosis. V trimming: 0 bases; J trimming: 3 bases; junction bases outside the gene matches: 10. Germline V gene data show CDR1 as LGHNA and CDR2 as YSLEER. CDR3 length: 17 amino acids. TCRdb's copy holds only in-frame clones and misses some; the assay was immunoSEQ multiplex PCR. The sample shows roughly 62,000 clones, around 89% of them seen only once. The origin of this receptor is a female donor with multiple sclerosis, enrolled in a pregnancy study. The source material was peripheral blood, sampled in the first trimester of pregnancy. The V and J genes are TRBV4-3 and TRBJ1-2, with 7 bases fitting TRBD1. CDR3 in DNA: TGCGCCAGCAGCCAAGAGTTTCTGAGACAGGGTCACTATGGCTACACCTTC. Its protein product is CASSQEFLRQGHYGYTF.